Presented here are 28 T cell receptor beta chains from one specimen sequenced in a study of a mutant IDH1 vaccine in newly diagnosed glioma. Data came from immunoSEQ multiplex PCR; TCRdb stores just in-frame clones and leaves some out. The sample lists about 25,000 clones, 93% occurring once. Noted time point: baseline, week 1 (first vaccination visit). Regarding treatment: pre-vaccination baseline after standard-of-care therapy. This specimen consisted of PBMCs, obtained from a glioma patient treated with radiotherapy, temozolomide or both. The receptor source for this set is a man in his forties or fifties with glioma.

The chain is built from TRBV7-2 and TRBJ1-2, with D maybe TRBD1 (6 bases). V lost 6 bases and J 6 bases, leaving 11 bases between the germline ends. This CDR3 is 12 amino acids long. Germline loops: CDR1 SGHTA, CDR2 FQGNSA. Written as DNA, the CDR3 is TGTGCCAGCAGTCACAGGGAGGATGGCTACACCTTC. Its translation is CASSHREDGYTF.

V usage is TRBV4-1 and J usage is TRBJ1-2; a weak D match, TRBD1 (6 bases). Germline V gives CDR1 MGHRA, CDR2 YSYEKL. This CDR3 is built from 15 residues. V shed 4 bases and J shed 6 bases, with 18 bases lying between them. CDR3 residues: CASSPGQMFVDGYTF. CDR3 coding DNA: TGCGCCAGCAGCCCTGGACAGATGTTTGTGGATGGCTACACCTTC.

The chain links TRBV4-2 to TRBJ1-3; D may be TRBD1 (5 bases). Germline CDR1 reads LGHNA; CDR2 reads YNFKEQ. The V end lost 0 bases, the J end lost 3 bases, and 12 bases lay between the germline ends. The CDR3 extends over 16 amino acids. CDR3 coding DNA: TGTGCCAGCAGCCAAGATCAAGACAGCCGTGGAAACACCATATATTTT. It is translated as CASSQDQDSRGNTIYF.

This chain's CDR3 is CASRENPGTEAFF. Here the CDR3 DNA reads TGCGCCAGCAGGGAGAATCCGGGCACTGAAGCTTTCTTT. The chain has TRBV5-1 and TRBJ1-1; D remains unclear. Trimming removed 5 bases from V and 4 bases from J, with 12 bases in between. The CDR3 is 13 residues long. Germline-derived CDR1 and CDR2 are SGHRS and YFSETQ.

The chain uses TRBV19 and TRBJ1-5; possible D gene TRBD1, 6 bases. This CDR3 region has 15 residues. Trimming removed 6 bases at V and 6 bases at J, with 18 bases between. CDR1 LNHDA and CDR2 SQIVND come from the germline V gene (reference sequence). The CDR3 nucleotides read TGTGCCAGTAGAACCACCACAGGGAGTGGTCAGCCCCAGCATTTT. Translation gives CASRTTTGSGQPQHF.

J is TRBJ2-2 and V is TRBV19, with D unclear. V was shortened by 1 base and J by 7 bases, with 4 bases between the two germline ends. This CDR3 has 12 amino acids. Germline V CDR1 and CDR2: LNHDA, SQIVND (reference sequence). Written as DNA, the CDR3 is TGTGCCAGTAGTATAGTGGACGGGGAGCTGTTTTTT. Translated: CASSIVDGELFF. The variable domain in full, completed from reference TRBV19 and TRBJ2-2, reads DGGITQSPKYLFRKEGQNVTLSCEQNLNHDAMYWYRQDPGQGLRLIYYSQIVNDFQKGDIAEGYSVSREKKESFPLTVTSAQKNPTAFYLCASSIVDGELFFGEGSRLTVL.

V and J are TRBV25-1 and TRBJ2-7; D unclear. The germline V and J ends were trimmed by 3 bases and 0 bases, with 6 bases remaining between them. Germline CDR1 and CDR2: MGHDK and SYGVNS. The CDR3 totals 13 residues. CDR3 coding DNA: TGTGCCAGCAGTGACGCCGGCTCCTACGAGCAGTACTTC. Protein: CASSDAGSYEQYF.

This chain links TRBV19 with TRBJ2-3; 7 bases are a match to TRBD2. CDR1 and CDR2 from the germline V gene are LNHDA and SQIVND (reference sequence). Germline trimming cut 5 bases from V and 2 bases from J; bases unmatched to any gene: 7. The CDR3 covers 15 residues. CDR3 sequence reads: CASSVGTTDTDTQYF. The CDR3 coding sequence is TGTGCCAGTAGTGTAGGGACTACGGACACAGATACGCAGTATTTT.

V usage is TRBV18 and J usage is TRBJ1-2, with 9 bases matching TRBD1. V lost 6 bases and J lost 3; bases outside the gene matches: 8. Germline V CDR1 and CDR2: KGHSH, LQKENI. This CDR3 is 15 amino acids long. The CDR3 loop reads CASSGTGTADYGYTF. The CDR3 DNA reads TGTGCCAGCTCTGGGACAGGGACCGCCGACTATGGCTACACCTTC.

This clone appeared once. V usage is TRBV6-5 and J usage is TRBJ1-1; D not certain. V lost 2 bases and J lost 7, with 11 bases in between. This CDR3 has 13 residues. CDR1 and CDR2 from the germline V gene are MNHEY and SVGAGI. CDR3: CASSYSYGDEAFF. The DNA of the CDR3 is TGTGCCAGCAGTTACAGTTACGGGGATGAAGCTTTCTTT.

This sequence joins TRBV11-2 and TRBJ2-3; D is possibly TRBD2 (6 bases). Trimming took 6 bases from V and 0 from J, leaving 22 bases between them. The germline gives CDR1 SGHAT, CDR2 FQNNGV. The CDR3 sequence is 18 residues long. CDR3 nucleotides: TGTGCCAGCAGAACCTACGGGAGACTCCAAACTAGCACAGATACGCAGTATTTT. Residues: CASRTYGRLQTSTDTQYF.

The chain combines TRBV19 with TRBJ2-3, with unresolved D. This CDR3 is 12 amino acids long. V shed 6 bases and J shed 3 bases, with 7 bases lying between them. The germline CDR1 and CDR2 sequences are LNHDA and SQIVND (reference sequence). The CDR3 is CASSPRTDTQYF. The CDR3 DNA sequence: TGTGCCAGTAGCCCCAGGACAGATACGCAGTATTTT. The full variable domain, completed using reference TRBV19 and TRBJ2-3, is DGGITQSPKYLFRKEGQNVTLSCEQNLNHDAMYWYRQDPGQGLRLIYYSQIVNDFQKGDIAEGYSVSREKKESFPLTVTSAQKNPTAFYLCASSPRTDTQYFGPGTRLTVL.

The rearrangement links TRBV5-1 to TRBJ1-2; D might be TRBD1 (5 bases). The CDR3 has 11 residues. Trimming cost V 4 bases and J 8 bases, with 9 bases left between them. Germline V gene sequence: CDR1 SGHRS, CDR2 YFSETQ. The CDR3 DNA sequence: TGCGCCAGCAGCGATGGGGGGGGCTACACCTTC. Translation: CASSDGGGYTF.

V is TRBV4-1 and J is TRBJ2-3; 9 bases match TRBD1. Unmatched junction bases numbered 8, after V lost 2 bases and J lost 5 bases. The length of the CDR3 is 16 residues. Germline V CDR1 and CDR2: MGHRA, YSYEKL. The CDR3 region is CASSQIQGAGGDTQYF. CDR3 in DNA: TGCGCCAGCAGCCAAATACAGGGGGCTGGCGGAGATACGCAGTATTTT.

CDR3 sequence: CASSFPDSYYGYTF. The CDR3 nucleotides read TGTGCCAGCAGTTTCCCGGACAGCTACTATGGCTACACCTTC. The chain combines TRBV28 with TRBJ1-2; possibly TRBD1 for D (6 bases). Germline V gives CDR1 MDHEN, CDR2 SYDVKM. Between the trimmed V and J ends, which lost 3 bases and 3 bases, there was a span of 11 bases. The CDR3 totals 14 residues.

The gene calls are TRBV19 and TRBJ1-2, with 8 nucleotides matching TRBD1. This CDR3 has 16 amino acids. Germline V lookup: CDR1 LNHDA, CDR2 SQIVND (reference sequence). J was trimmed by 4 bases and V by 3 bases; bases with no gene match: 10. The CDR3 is CASSIGGTGGGYGYTF. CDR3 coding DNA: TGTGCCAGTAGTATTGGTGGCACAGGGGGAGGCTATGGCTACACCTTC. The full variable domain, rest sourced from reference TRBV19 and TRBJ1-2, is DGGITQSPKYLFRKEGQNVTLSCEQNLNHDAMYWYRQDPGQGLRLIYYSQIVNDFQKGDIAEGYSVSREKKESFPLTVTSAQKNPTAFYLCASSIGGTGGGYGYTFGSGTRLTVV.

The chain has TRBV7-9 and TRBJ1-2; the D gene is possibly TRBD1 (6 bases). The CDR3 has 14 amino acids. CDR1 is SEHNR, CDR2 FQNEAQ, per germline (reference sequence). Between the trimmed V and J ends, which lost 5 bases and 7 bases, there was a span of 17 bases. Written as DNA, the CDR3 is TGTGCCAGCAGCGCCTCAGGGGAAAGCGGTGGCTACACCTTC. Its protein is CASSASGESGGYTF.

The CDR3 sequence: CASSLSSNNHNEQFF. DNA for the CDR3: TGTGCCAGCAGTTTATCTAGCAATAACCACAATGAGCAGTTCTTC. The rearrangement uses TRBV27 and TRBJ2-1; D not resolved. CDR3 length: 15 amino acids. Germline V CDR1 and CDR2: MNHEY, SMNVEV (reference sequence). V gave up 0 bases and J gave up 5 bases, with 11 bases separating them.

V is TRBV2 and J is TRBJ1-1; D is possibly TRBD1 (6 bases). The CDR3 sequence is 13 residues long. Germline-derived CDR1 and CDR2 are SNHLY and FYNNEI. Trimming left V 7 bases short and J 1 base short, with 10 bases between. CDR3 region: CASMPDRNTEAFF. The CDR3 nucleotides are TGTGCCAGCATGCCGGACAGGAACACTGAAGCTTTCTTT.

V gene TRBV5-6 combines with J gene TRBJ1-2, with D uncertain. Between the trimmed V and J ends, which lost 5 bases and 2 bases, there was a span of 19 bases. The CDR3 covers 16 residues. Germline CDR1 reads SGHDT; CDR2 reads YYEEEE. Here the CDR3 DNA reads TGTGCCAGCAGACCTTGGGTGGCAGGACTAAACTATGGCTACACCTTC. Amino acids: CASRPWVAGLNYGYTF.

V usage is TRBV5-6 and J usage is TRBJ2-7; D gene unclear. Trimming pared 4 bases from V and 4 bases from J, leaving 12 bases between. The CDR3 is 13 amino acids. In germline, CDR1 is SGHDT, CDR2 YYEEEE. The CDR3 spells CASSPHVGYEQYF. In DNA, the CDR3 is TGTGCCAGCAGCCCACATGTTGGGTACGAGCAGTACTTC.

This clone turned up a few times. This chain's CDR3 is CAWRAGITEAFF. The CDR3 DNA is TGTGCCTGGAGGGCTGGGATCACTGAAGCTTTCTTT. The chain recombines TRBV30 with TRBJ1-1; D remains ambiguous. The germline V gene encodes CDR1 GTSNPN and CDR2 SVGIG (reference sequence). Trimming stripped 3 bases from V and 4 bases from J, with 9 bases between. The CDR3 sequence is 12 residues long.

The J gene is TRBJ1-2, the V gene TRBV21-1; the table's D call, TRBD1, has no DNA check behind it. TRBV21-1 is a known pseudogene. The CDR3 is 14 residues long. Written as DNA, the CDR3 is TGTGCCAGCAGCAAAGATAGCAGGGGCGTTGGCTACACCTTC. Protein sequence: CASSKDSRGVGYTF.

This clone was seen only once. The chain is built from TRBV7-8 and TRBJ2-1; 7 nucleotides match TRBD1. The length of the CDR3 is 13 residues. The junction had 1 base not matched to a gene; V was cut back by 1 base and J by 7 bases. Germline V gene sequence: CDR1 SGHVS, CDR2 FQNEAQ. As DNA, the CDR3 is TGTGCCAGCAGCTTAGAGACAGGGAATGAGCAGTTCTTC. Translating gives CASSLETGNEQFF.

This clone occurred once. The CDR3 DNA sequence: TGTGCCAGCAGCTTGGCTGGCGGCACCGGGGAGCTGTTTTTT. Encoded protein: CASSLAGGTGELFF. The V and J genes are TRBV5-6 and TRBJ2-2, with D unresolved. Germline CDR1 and CDR2: SGHDT and YYEEEE. Trimming removed 0 bases from V and 4 bases from J, with 7 bases in between. This CDR3 contains 14 residues. The whole variable domain, filled in from reference TRBV5-6 and TRBJ2-2, reads DAGVTQSPTHLIKTRGQQVTLRCSPKSGHDTVSWYQQALGQGPQFIFQYYEEEERQRGNFPDRFSGHQFPNYSSELNVNALLLGDSALYLCASSLAGGTGELFFGEGSRLTVL.

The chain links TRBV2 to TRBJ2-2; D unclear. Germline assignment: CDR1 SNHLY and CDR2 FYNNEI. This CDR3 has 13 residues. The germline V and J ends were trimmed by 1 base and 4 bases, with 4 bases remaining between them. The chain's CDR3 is CASSEGGTGELFF. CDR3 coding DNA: TGTGCCAGCAGTGAAGGGGGCACCGGGGAGCTGTTTTTT.

As DNA, the CDR3 is TGTGCCAGCAGCTTAGACAGGGTTTACACCGGGGAGCTGTTTTTT. Encoded protein: CASSLDRVYTGELFF. The gene calls are TRBV11-2 and TRBJ2-2; possibly TRBD1 for D (5 bases). This CDR3 spans 15 amino acids. Trimming cost V 0 bases and J 3 bases, with 8 bases left between them. The germline gives CDR1 SGHAT, CDR2 FQNNGV.

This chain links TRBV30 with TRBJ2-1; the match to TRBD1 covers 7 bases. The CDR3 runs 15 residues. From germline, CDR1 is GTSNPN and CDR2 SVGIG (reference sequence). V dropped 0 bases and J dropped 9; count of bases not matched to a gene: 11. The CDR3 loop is CAWSVDRDRMIEQFF. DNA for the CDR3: TGTGCCTGGAGTGTCGACAGGGATAGAATGATTGAGCAGTTCTTC.